The 22 T cell receptor beta chains below were found in one sample sequenced in a study of CD8 T cells in ankylosing spondylitis. TCRdb reprocessed the 5' RACE reads with MiXCR, giving one entry per CDR3 protein. The repertoire holds approximately 140,000 distinct CDR3 sequences, with 44% as singletons. Sequenced input: synovial fluid, either unsorted or a sorted T cell fraction (not recorded which). These receptors all stem from a male donor with ankylosing spondylitis.

The rearrangement links TRBV5-6 to TRBJ2-1, with a tentative D call TRBD2 (5 bases). Germline CDR1 reads SGHDT; CDR2 reads YYEEEE. V was pared by 4 bases and J by 0 bases, with 17 bases between. The CDR3 contains 17 residues. The DNA for the CDR3 is TGTGCCAGCAGCCCCGGGCCGGACTTTAGCTCCTACAATGAGCAGTTCTTC. Residues: CASSPGPDFSSYNEQFF.

This clonotype has just a few counts. The rearrangement joins TRBV14 to TRBJ1-6; unclear D gene. This CDR3 is 17 amino acids long. Germline values: CDR1 SGHDN, CDR2 FVKESK. Trimming pared 1 base from V and 0 bases from J, leaving 10 bases between. Written as DNA, the CDR3 is TGTGCCAGCAGCCAAGTTCGGGAAAGCTCCTATAATTCACCCCTCCACTTT. It is translated as CASSQVRESSYNSPLHF.

In this sample, this clonotype turned up a few times. V usage is TRBV21-1 and J usage is TRBJ1-6; no DNA check was done on the table's D call, TRBD1. TRBV21-1 is marked as a pseudogene. The CDR3 is made up of 16 amino acids. This chain's CDR3 is CASSTGPGTGNSPLHF. The CDR3, as DNA: TGTGCCAGCAGCACCGGGCCCGGGACGGGGAATTCACCCCTCCACTTT.

The rearrangement uses TRBV4-3 and TRBJ2-3, with D uncertain. Germline V lookup: CDR1 LGHNA, CDR2 YSLEER. V shed 4 bases and J shed 2 bases, with 13 bases lying between them. This CDR3 has 15 amino acids. Here the CDR3 DNA reads TGCGCCAGCAGCCGCCGGTGGTGGGACACAGATACGCAGTATTTT. Protein sequence: CASSRRWWDTDTQYF.

CDR3 loop: CASSLQGARYGYTF. The CDR3 region has the DNA TGTGCCAGCAGTTTGCAGGGGGCGCGATATGGCTACACCTTC. The rearrangement uses TRBV28 and TRBJ1-2; 8 bases fit TRBD1. The J segment lost 5 bases and the V segment lost 3 bases, leaving 5 bases of the junction unmatched. This CDR3 spans 14 amino acids. CDR1 is MDHEN, CDR2 SYDVKM, per germline.

This clonotype was picked up a small number of times. The rearrangement links TRBV4-1 to TRBJ2-7; no definite D call. This CDR3 spans 16 amino acids. V shed 0 bases and J shed 3 bases, with 15 bases lying between them. CDR1 and CDR2 from the germline V gene are MGHRA and YSYEKL. The CDR3 nucleotides are TGCGCCAGCAGCCAAGATGCGTATGCCGCTAACTACGAGCAGTACTTC. Protein: CASSQDAYAANYEQYF.

This clonotype has only a few counts. CDR3 DNA: TGCAGCGCTGAGTTAGGGCTAGCGGGAGTTGATGAGCAGTTCTTC. Protein sequence: CSAELGLAGVDEQFF. The chain has TRBV29-1 and TRBJ2-1; 10 nucleotides match TRBD2. The CDR3 consists of 15 residues. Germline V gives CDR1 SQVTM, CDR2 ANQGSEA. J lost 8 bases, V lost 7 bases, and 14 bases had no gene match.

In this sample, this clonotype turned up a few times. The chain links TRBV30 to TRBJ1-1, with D perhaps TRBD1 (5 bases). V was cut by 7 bases and J by 0 bases, with 9 bases left in between. The CDR3 length is 12 residues. Germline lookup yields CDR1 GTSNPN and CDR2 SVGIG (reference sequence). CDR3 nucleotide sequence: TGTGCCTTCGGGGGATTGAACACTGAAGCTTTCTTT. Residues: CAFGGLNTEAFF.

This clonotype turned up a few times. This chain links TRBV5-4 with TRBJ2-1; D not certain. The CDR3 sequence is 16 residues long. Trimming pared 0 bases from V and 1 base from J, leaving 11 bases between. Germline V gives CDR1 SGHNT, CDR2 YYREEE (reference sequence). The CDR3 coding sequence is TGTGCCAGCAGCTTGGATCCTACCCTGTCCTACAATGAGCAGTTCTTC. Residues: CASSLDPTLSYNEQFF.

The chain couples TRBV12-3 or TRBV12-4 to TRBJ2-1; no reliable D call. Trimming took 2 bases from V and 7 from J, leaving 18 bases between them. The CDR3 has 16 residues. The CDR3 is CASSLCGACGFNEQFF. CDR3 bases: TGTGCCAGCAGTTTATGCGGCGCATGCGGTTTTAATGAGCAGTTCTTC.

This chain joins TRBV13 and TRBJ1-1; 11 nucleotides match TRBD1. The length of the CDR3 is 18 residues. The germline V gene has CDR1 PRHDT and CDR2 FYEKMQ (reference sequence). Trimming removed 5 bases from V and 4 bases from J; junction bases left unmatched: 15. The CDR3 here is CASSPNTPGQGVTTEAFF. Written as DNA, the CDR3 is TGTGCCAGCAGCCCCAATACCCCGGGACAGGGGGTGACCACTGAAGCTTTCTTT. The full variable domain, completed using reference TRBV13 and TRBJ1-1, is AAGVIQSPRHLIKEKRETATLKCYPIPRHDTVYWYQQGPGQDPQFLISFYEKMQSDKGSIPDRFSAQQFSDYHSELNMSSLELGDSALYFCASSPNTPGQGVTTEAFFGQGTRLTVV.

The genes are TRBV28 and TRBJ2-5; TRBD1 agrees at 7 bases. Germline CDR1 reads MDHEN; CDR2 reads SYDVKM. CDR3 length equals 20 residues. V lost 6 bases and J lost 5; bases outside the gene matches: 27. CDR3 in amino acids: CASSRWNRDRTVLNGETQYF. CDR3 DNA sequence: TGTGCCAGCAGCCGCTGGAACCGGGACAGAACAGTATTAAACGGGGAGACCCAGTACTTC.

The chain couples TRBV6-4 to TRBJ2-1; D not certain. CDR3 length equals 14 residues. V was cut by 0 bases and J by 2 bases, with 5 bases left in between. Per germline, CDR1 MRHNA and CDR2 SNTAGT. CDR3 amino acids: CASSDSFPYNEQFF. In DNA, the CDR3 is TGTGCCAGCAGTGACTCATTCCCCTACAATGAGCAGTTCTTC.

The gene calls are TRBV12-3 or TRBV12-4 and TRBJ1-2; 7 positions agree with TRBD1. The CDR3 covers 16 residues. The V segment lost 3 bases and the J segment 0 bases; nucleotides outside the gene matches: 7. The CDR3 bases are TGTGCCAGCAGTTTCTGGGCAACAGGGGCTAACTATGGCTACACCTTC. Translating it yields CASSFWATGANYGYTF.

This clonotype was detected a few times. This rearrangement joins TRBV27 to TRBJ1-5; D remains ambiguous. Trimming removed 3 bases from V and 6 bases from J, with 9 bases in between. CDR3 length: 13 amino acids. CDR1 MNHEY and CDR2 SMNVEV come from the germline V gene (reference sequence). CDR3 coding DNA: TGTGCCAGCAGTTTCACCCAGGCTCAGCCCCAGCATTTT. As protein: CASSFTQAQPQHF.

J is TRBJ1-3 and V is TRBV7-9; D is perhaps TRBD1 (5 bases). Germline CDR1 is SEHNR and CDR2 is FQNEAQ (reference sequence). V was cut by 3 bases and J by 0 bases, with 12 bases left in between. The CDR3 extends over 16 amino acids. The CDR3 region has the DNA TGTGCCAGCAGCTTTTCGGGGGTGAGCTCTGGAAACACCATATATTTT. Its translation: CASSFSGVSSGNTIYF.

This clonotype occurred once. V gene TRBV5-1 combines with J gene TRBJ2-3, with D uncertain. The ends were cut back, 2 bases at V and 6 bases at J, with 22 bases in the middle. The CDR3 is 17 amino acids. Germline CDR1 SGHRS, CDR2 YFSETQ. CDR3 residues: CASSFLLIFVFRDTQYF. The CDR3 DNA follows: TGCGCCAGCAGCTTCCTCCTTATATTTGTTTTTCGGGATACGCAGTATTTT. The full variable domain, in which reference TRBV5-1 and TRBJ2-3 provide the parts outside the CDR3, is KAGVTQTPRYLIKTRGQQVTLSCSPISGHRSVSWYQQTPGQGLQFLFEYFSETQRNKGNFPGRFSGRQFSNSRSEMNVSTLELGDSALYLCASSFLLIFVFRDTQYFGPGTRLTVL.

This clonotype has just a few counts. This sequence joins TRBV12-3 or TRBV12-4 and TRBJ2-2; D not resolved. The CDR3 spans 14 residues. V shed 6 bases and J shed 7 bases, with 15 bases lying between them. The CDR3 spells CASSPVVAGGELFF. CDR3 DNA: TGTGCCAGCAGCCCCGTTGTCGCCGGCGGGGAGCTGTTTTTT.

The chain carries TRBV12-3 or TRBV12-4 and TRBJ1-1; D possibly corresponds to TRBD1 (5 bases). The CDR3 is made up of 15 amino acids. With 5 bases removed from V and 0 bases from J, the gap between germline ends came to 13 bases. The CDR3 DNA follows: TGTGCCAGCAGTAGCCCGGGACTATTGAACACTGAAGCTTTCTTT. It encodes CASSSPGLLNTEAFF.

V gene TRBV9 combines with J gene TRBJ2-7; possibly TRBD2 for D (5 bases). From germline, CDR1 is SGDLS and CDR2 YYNGEE. The CDR3 length is 15 residues. The V end was cut by 0 bases, the J end by 7 bases, with 17 bases between. CDR3 nucleotides: TGTGCCAGCAGCGTAGGCGGAGGACCGTCGGGGGAGCAGTACTTC. It specifies CASSVGGGPSGEQYF.

This clonotype was detected only once. The rearrangement joins TRBV5-1 to TRBJ1-2; 10 bases agree with TRBD1. The CDR3 has 18 residues. Trimming removed 0 bases from V and 2 bases from J; junction bases left unmatched: 10. Germline loops: CDR1 SGHRS, CDR2 YFSETQ. In DNA form, the CDR3 reads TGCGCCAGCAGCTTGGCCGGACAGGGGGTGCATATAAACTATGGCTACACCTTC. This encodes CASSLAGQGVHINYGYTF.

J is TRBJ2-7 and V is TRBV4-3; D unclear. V gave up 0 bases and J gave up 1 base, with 7 bases separating them. From germline, CDR1 is LGHNA and CDR2 YSLEER. The CDR3 has 14 amino acids. CDR3 DNA sequence: TGCGCCAGCAGCCAAGACACGTATTCCTACGAGCAGTACTTC. Protein product: CASSQDTYSYEQYF.